Listed below are T cell receptor beta chains from one sample, sequenced in a study of blood T cells in healthy people across ages. TCRdb reprocessed the 5' RACE reads via MiXCR and lists one record per CDR3 protein. The table has 950,000 to 1,200,000 distinct CDR3 sequences, around two fifths seen once. The sample consisted of blood. These receptors were taken from a man younger than 35 in good health. Both conserved end residues are part of each CDR3. Fields, in order: clone size, J gene, V gene, D gene, CDR3 protein, CDR3 DNA. A D gene is named only where the DNA matches it firmly. Clone sizes are given selectively: once, few, many, or a class where the clone is expanded.

clone_size: -; j_call: TRBJ2-1; v_call: TRBV7-9; d_call: -; cdr3_aa: CASSLGPGLPDEQFF; cdr3_nt: TGTGCCAGCAGCTTAGGGCCTGGCCTACCCGATGAGCAGTTCTTC
clone_size: -; j_call: TRBJ2-1; v_call: TRBV7-2; d_call: TRBD2; cdr3_aa: CASRGSSGKSSYNEQFF; cdr3_nt: TGTGCCAGCAGAGGGTCTAGCGGGAAGAGCTCCTACAATGAGCAGTTCTTC
clone_size: -; j_call: TRBJ2-1; v_call: TRBV5-1; d_call: -; cdr3_aa: CASNLSACNEQFF; cdr3_nt: TGCGCCAGCAACTTGTCCGCTTGCAATGAGCAGTTCTTC
clone_size: -; j_call: TRBJ2-3; v_call: TRBV20-1; d_call: TRBD1; cdr3_aa: CSAHRDSVTDTQYF; cdr3_nt: TGCAGTGCTCACCGGGACAGTGTCACAGATACGCAGTATTTT
clone_size: -; j_call: TRBJ2-5; v_call: TRBV12-3/TRBV12-4; d_call: -; cdr3_aa: CASRSRDNYQETQYF; cdr3_nt: TGTGCCAGCAGATCCCGGGACAACTATCAAGAGACCCAGTACTTC
clone_size: many; j_call: TRBJ2-3; v_call: TRBV5-1; d_call: TRBD2; cdr3_aa: CASSRGGITDTQYF; cdr3_nt: TGTGCCAGCAGTCGGGGGGGCATCACAGATACGCAGTATTTT
clone_size: -; j_call: TRBJ1-4; v_call: TRBV2; d_call: TRBD1; cdr3_aa: CASRPGQGYEKLFF; cdr3_nt: TGTGCCAGCAGGCCGGGACAGGGTTATGAAAAACTGTTTTTT
clone_size: few; j_call: TRBJ2-7; v_call: TRBV6-6; d_call: TRBD1; cdr3_aa: CASTPGRGQGHEQYF; cdr3_nt: TGTGCCAGCACCCCAGGTCGGGGACAGGGCCACGAGCAGTACTTC
clone_size: -; j_call: TRBJ2-1; v_call: TRBV20-1; d_call: TRBD1; cdr3_aa: CSANRGAPYNEQFF; cdr3_nt: TGCAGTGCTAACAGGGGCGCCCCCTACAATGAGCAGTTCTTC
clone_size: -; j_call: TRBJ1-1; v_call: TRBV20-1; d_call: -; cdr3_aa: CSAPDSRGTEAFF; cdr3_nt: TGCAGTGCCCCGGACAGTAGGGGCACTGAAGCTTTCTTT
clone_size: few; j_call: TRBJ2-7; v_call: TRBV2; d_call: TRBD1; cdr3_aa: CASSAEEGATTYEQYF; cdr3_nt: TGTGCCAGCAGTGCCGAAGAGGGGGCAACAACCTACGAGCAGTACTTC
clone_size: few; j_call: TRBJ1-1; v_call: TRBV7-6; d_call: TRBD1; cdr3_aa: CASSSDRVEAFF; cdr3_nt: TGTGCCAGCAGCTCCGACAGGGTAGAAGCTTTCTTT
clone_size: -; j_call: TRBJ2-5; v_call: TRBV4-2; d_call: -; cdr3_aa: CASSQTIRGSQETQYF; cdr3_nt: TGTGCCAGCAGCCAAACCATACGGGGTTCCCAAGAGACCCAGTACTTC
clone_size: -; j_call: TRBJ2-7; v_call: TRBV28; d_call: -; cdr3_aa: CASSSAWGARGNEQYF; cdr3_nt: TGTGCCAGCAGTTCAGCTTGGGGGGCCCGGGGCAATGAGCAGTACTTC
clone_size: -; j_call: TRBJ2-3; v_call: TRBV7-8; d_call: -; cdr3_aa: CASSWWGGTDTQYF; cdr3_nt: TGTGCCAGCAGTTGGTGGGGCGGCACAGATACGCAGTATTTT
clone_size: -; j_call: TRBJ2-1; v_call: TRBV5-1; d_call: -; cdr3_aa: CASSPRSREDEQFF; cdr3_nt: TGCGCCAGCAGCCCCCGCAGCAGGGAGGATGAGCAGTTCTTC
clone_size: -; j_call: TRBJ1-3; v_call: TRBV6-2/TRBV6-3; d_call: -; cdr3_aa: CATLGTAGNTIYF; cdr3_nt: TGTGCCACCCTCGGGACGGCTGGAAACACCATATATTTT
clone_size: -; j_call: TRBJ2-3; v_call: TRBV20-1; d_call: -; cdr3_aa: CSARDVGGATDTQYF; cdr3_nt: TGCAGTGCTAGAGATGTGGGGGGGGCTACGGATACGCAGTATTTT
clone_size: -; j_call: TRBJ2-1; v_call: TRBV5-1; d_call: -; cdr3_aa: CASSLETFEQFF; cdr3_nt: TGCGCCAGCAGCTTGGAGACTTTCGAGCAGTTCTTC
clone_size: -; j_call: TRBJ1-5; v_call: TRBV20-1; d_call: -; cdr3_aa: CSARGLINQPQHF; cdr3_nt: TGCAGTGCCCGTGGACTGATCAATCAGCCCCAGCATTTT
clone_size: few; j_call: TRBJ1-5; v_call: TRBV10-3; d_call: -; cdr3_aa: CAISESGEQPQHF; cdr3_nt: TGTGCCATCAGTGAGTCAGGGGAGCAGCCCCAGCATTTT
clone_size: -; j_call: TRBJ1-1; v_call: TRBV7-9; d_call: TRBD1; cdr3_aa: CASRQDRVGTEAFF; cdr3_nt: TGTGCCAGCAGACAGGACAGGGTTGGTACTGAAGCTTTCTTT
clone_size: few; j_call: TRBJ2-1; v_call: TRBV27; d_call: TRBD2; cdr3_aa: CASSLSLAGAEEQFF; cdr3_nt: TGTGCCAGCAGTTTATCCCTAGCGGGGGCCGAAGAGCAGTTCTTC
clone_size: -; j_call: TRBJ1-1; v_call: TRBV10-3; d_call: -; cdr3_aa: CAISATGGEDTEAFF; cdr3_nt: TGTGCCATCAGTGCGACAGGTGGGGAGGACACTGAAGCTTTCTTT
clone_size: many; j_call: TRBJ2-1; v_call: TRBV28; d_call: -; cdr3_aa: CASSLVHNEQFF; cdr3_nt: TGTGCCAGCAGTTTAGTCCACAATGAGCAGTTCTTC
clone_size: few; j_call: TRBJ2-3; v_call: TRBV3-1; d_call: -; cdr3_aa: CASRQGGWGDTQYF; cdr3_nt: TGTGCCAGCAGACAAGGGGGTTGGGGAGATACGCAGTATTTT
clone_size: few; j_call: TRBJ2-1; v_call: TRBV20-1; d_call: TRBD2; cdr3_aa: CSAPTGTSIFNEQFF; cdr3_nt: TGCAGTGCCCCGACCGGGACTAGTATTTTCAATGAGCAGTTCTTC
clone_size: few; j_call: TRBJ2-5; v_call: TRBV4-1; d_call: -; cdr3_aa: CASSQDFNSETQYF; cdr3_nt: TGCGCCAGCAGCCAAGATTTTAACTCGGAGACCCAGTACTTC
clone_size: few; j_call: TRBJ2-3; v_call: TRBV5-1; d_call: TRBD1; cdr3_aa: CASSPGQVYPDTQYF; cdr3_nt: TGCGCCAGCAGCCCGGGACAGGTATACCCGGATACGCAGTATTTT
clone_size: few; j_call: TRBJ2-1; v_call: TRBV3-1; d_call: -; cdr3_aa: CASSQDRTAGNNEQFF; cdr3_nt: TGTGCCAGCAGCCAAGATAGAACAGCAGGTAACAATGAGCAGTTCTTC
clone_size: -; j_call: TRBJ2-1; v_call: TRBV28; d_call: TRBD2; cdr3_aa: CASSSYYPRGGSYNEQFF; cdr3_nt: TGTGCCAGCAGTAGTTATTACCCGCGGGGGGGCTCCTACAATGAGCAGTTCTTC
clone_size: -; j_call: TRBJ2-3; v_call: TRBV7-9; d_call: TRBD1; cdr3_aa: CASSLETGVTDTQYF; cdr3_nt: TGTGCCAGCAGCTTAGAGACAGGGGTCACAGATACGCAGTATTTT
clone_size: many; j_call: TRBJ1-5; v_call: TRBV10-3; d_call: TRBD1; cdr3_aa: CAIGDRVAQPQHF; cdr3_nt: TGTGCCATCGGGGACAGGGTGGCACAGCCCCAGCATTTT
clone_size: -; j_call: TRBJ1-3; v_call: TRBV7-9; d_call: -; cdr3_aa: CASSFGGYGNTIYF; cdr3_nt: TGTGCCAGCAGCTTTGGGGGCTACGGAAACACCATATATTTT
clone_size: -; j_call: TRBJ1-1; v_call: TRBV5-1; d_call: -; cdr3_aa: CASSPLTYGGLNTEAFF; cdr3_nt: TGCGCCAGCAGCCCCCTTACATATGGGGGCCTGAACACTGAAGCTTTCTTT
clone_size: -; j_call: TRBJ1-1; v_call: TRBV12-3/TRBV12-4; d_call: -; cdr3_aa: CASSPRGHTEAFF; cdr3_nt: TGTGCCAGCAGCCCCAGGGGTCACACTGAAGCTTTCTTT
clone_size: -; j_call: TRBJ2-5; v_call: TRBV6-2/TRBV6-3; d_call: -; cdr3_aa: CATRQQETQYF; cdr3_nt: TGTGCCACCCGCCAACAAGAGACCCAGTACTTC
clone_size: -; j_call: TRBJ1-5; v_call: TRBV2; d_call: -; cdr3_aa: CASSEYSFNQPQHF; cdr3_nt: TGTGCCAGCAGTGAATACAGCTTCAATCAGCCCCAGCATTTT
clone_size: -; j_call: TRBJ2-3; v_call: TRBV12-3/TRBV12-4; d_call: -; cdr3_aa: CASSFGPRDKQYF; cdr3_nt: TGTGCCAGCAGTTTTGGTCCGAGGGATAAGCAGTATTTT
clone_size: -; j_call: TRBJ2-5; v_call: TRBV7-9; d_call: -; cdr3_aa: CASSSPTGKAHKETQYF; cdr3_nt: TGTGCCAGCAGCTCCCCGACGGGAAAGGCCCACAAAGAGACCCAGTACTTC
clone_size: -; j_call: TRBJ2-3; v_call: TRBV10-3; d_call: -; cdr3_aa: CAISDTRDTQYF; cdr3_nt: TGTGCCATCAGTGATACCCGTGATACGCAGTATTTT
clone_size: -; j_call: TRBJ2-3; v_call: TRBV12-3/TRBV12-4; d_call: TRBD1; cdr3_aa: CASSPRDRSTDMQYF; cdr3_nt: TGTGCCAGCAGCCCTAGGGACAGAAGCACAGATATGCAATATTTT
clone_size: -; j_call: TRBJ2-1; v_call: TRBV4-1; d_call: -; cdr3_aa: CASSQAATGYNEQFF; cdr3_nt: TGCGCCAGCAGCCAAGCTGCAACAGGCTACAATGAGCAGTTCTTC
clone_size: -; j_call: TRBJ2-1; v_call: TRBV12-3/TRBV12-4; d_call: TRBD1; cdr3_aa: CACTRDSYNEQFF; cdr3_nt: TGTGCCTGCACCCGGGACAGTTACAATGAGCAGTTCTTC
clone_size: -; j_call: TRBJ2-1; v_call: TRBV20-1; d_call: -; cdr3_aa: CSARDWDKFDEQFF; cdr3_nt: TGCAGTGCTAGAGACTGGGACAAGTTCGATGAGCAGTTCTTC
clone_size: -; j_call: TRBJ1-2; v_call: TRBV6-5; d_call: -; cdr3_aa: CASRLAQGSYGYTF; cdr3_nt: TGTGCCAGCAGACTTGCACAGGGATCATATGGCTACACCTTC
clone_size: -; j_call: TRBJ2-5; v_call: TRBV20-1; d_call: TRBD2; cdr3_aa: CSARTLAGAAETQYF; cdr3_nt: TGCAGTGCTAGAACACTAGCGGGGGCGGCGGAGACCCAGTACTTC
clone_size: -; j_call: TRBJ2-3; v_call: TRBV5-1; d_call: -; cdr3_aa: CASNGGGDTDTQYF; cdr3_nt: TGCGCCAGCAACGGGGGCGGGGACACAGATACGCAGTATTTT
clone_size: -; j_call: TRBJ2-1; v_call: TRBV4-1; d_call: -; cdr3_aa: CASSHGFLRNEQFF; cdr3_nt: TGCGCCAGCAGCCACGGGTTCCTCAGGAATGAGCAGTTCTTC
clone_size: few; j_call: TRBJ1-5; v_call: TRBV6-2/TRBV6-3; d_call: TRBD1; cdr3_aa: CASSWAGGGGNQPQHF; cdr3_nt: TGTGCCAGCAGTTGGGCAGGGGGCGGGGGCAATCAGCCCCAGCATTTT
clone_size: few; j_call: TRBJ2-5; v_call: TRBV4-3; d_call: TRBD1; cdr3_aa: CASSLSTGGEYNEQYF; cdr3_nt: TGCGCCAGCAGCCTTTCGACAGGGGGAGAATACAATGAGCAGTACTTC
clone_size: -; j_call: TRBJ2-1; v_call: TRBV20-1; d_call: TRBD1; cdr3_aa: CSVSPGQVAVNDEQFF; cdr3_nt: TGCAGTGTATCCCCCGGACAGGTGGCTGTCAACGATGAGCAGTTCTTC
clone_size: -; j_call: TRBJ2-3; v_call: TRBV2; d_call: -; cdr3_aa: CASSAKGDTQYF; cdr3_nt: TGTGCCAGCAGTGCTAAGGGAGATACGCAGTATTTT